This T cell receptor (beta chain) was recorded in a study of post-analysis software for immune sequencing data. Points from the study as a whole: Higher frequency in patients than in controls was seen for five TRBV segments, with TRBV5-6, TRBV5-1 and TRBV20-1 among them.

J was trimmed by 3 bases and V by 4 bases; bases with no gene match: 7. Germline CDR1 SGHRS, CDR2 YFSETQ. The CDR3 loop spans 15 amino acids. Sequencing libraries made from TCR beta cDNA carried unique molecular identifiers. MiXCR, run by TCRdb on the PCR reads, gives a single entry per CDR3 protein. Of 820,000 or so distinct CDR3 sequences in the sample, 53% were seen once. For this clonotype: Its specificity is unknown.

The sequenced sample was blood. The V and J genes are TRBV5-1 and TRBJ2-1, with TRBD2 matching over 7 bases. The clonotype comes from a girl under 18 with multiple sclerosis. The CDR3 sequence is CASSTVSGVYNEQFF. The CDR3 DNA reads TGCGCCAGCAGCACCGTGAGCGGGGTCTACAATGAGCAGTTCTTC.